A selection of T cell receptor beta chains follows, all from one sample in a study of cytomegalovirus exposure and HLA in healthy donors. TCRdb's copy holds only in-frame clones and misses some; the assay was immunoSEQ multiplex PCR. The sample yields about 140,000 clones, 84% seen once. Sequenced sample: PBMCs. The receptors stem from a woman in her 30s in good health and CMV-seronegative. Both conserved end residues are part of each CDR3. A D gene is named only where the DNA matches it firmly. A clone size is listed for some rows: how often the clone was seen (once, few, many), or a class if it is expanded.

TGTGCCAGCTCACCACTTTTTCCGGGGAATGAGCAGTTCTTC,CASSPLFPGNEQFF,NA,TRBV18,NA,TRBJ2-1
TGTGCCAGTGGGGGAATCCGGGACAGGGTTTCAGGAGTCGCCACCCTCCACTTT,CASGGIRDRVSGVATLHF,NA,TRBV19,TRBD1,TRBJ1-6
TGTGCCAGCAGTTTCGATCCGGGACAAATGAACACTGAAGCTTTCTTT,CASSFDPGQMNTEAFF,NA,TRBV28,NA,TRBJ1-1
TGTGCCAGCAGCTTAACAGGGGGCCCCCTAGGCTATGGCTACACCTTC,CASSLTGGPLGYGYTF,once,TRBV7-9,TRBD1,TRBJ1-2
TGTGCCAGCAGTCCCTCCGGGAATGAGCAGTTCTTC,CASSPSGNEQFF,NA,TRBV7-9,NA,TRBJ2-1
TGTGCCAGCAGGACGCCGTGGGACAGCTACTATGGCTACACCTTC,CASRTPWDSYYGYTF,NA,TRBV6-5,TRBD1,TRBJ1-2
TGTGCCAGTAGTATCGGTGGAGGACTCTCCTACGAGCAGTACTTC,CASSIGGGLSYEQYF,NA,TRBV19,NA,TRBJ2-7
TGTGCCAGCTCACCCGACAGGGGGTATGAGACCCAGTACTTC,CASSPDRGYETQYF,NA,TRBV18,TRBD1,TRBJ2-5
TGTGCCAGCAGTCCCCGGACAGGGGCCGGTCAGCCCCAGCATTTT,CASSPRTGAGQPQHF,NA,TRBV28,TRBD1,TRBJ1-5
TGTGCCAGCAGGGAACAGGGTGGGGGCAATCAGCCCCAGCATTTT,CASREQGGGNQPQHF,NA,TRBV2,NA,TRBJ1-5
TGTGCCAGCAGTCTAGGTTGGGGGGGCGGAGCGGGGGCTTTCTTT,CASSLGWGGGAGAFF,NA,TRBV2,NA,TRBJ1-1
TGCAGCGCCCAACTAGAGGGCGGGCAGTACTTC,CSAQLEGGQYF,NA,TRBV29-1,NA,TRBJ2-7
TGTGCCAGCTCACCACTCGGGACAGGACAAAAGACCGGGGAGCTGTTTTTT,CASSPLGTGQKTGELFF,once,TRBV18,TRBD1,TRBJ2-2
TGTGCCAGCAGCTCCGGGGGGGGGCGATACGACTATGGCTACACCTTC,CASSSGGGRYDYGYTF,once,TRBV5-4,NA,TRBJ1-2
TGTGCCAGCAGCTTACAGGACAGTTACACTGAAGCTTTCTTT,CASSLQDSYTEAFF,many,TRBV7-9,NA,TRBJ1-1
TGTGCCAGTAGTTCGGGTCAGCCCCAGCATTTT,CASSSGQPQHF,NA,TRBV19,NA,TRBJ1-5
TGTGCCAGCAGCTTAATGACAGGGCTCGCTGTCACTGAAGCTTTCTTT,CASSLMTGLAVTEAFF,NA,TRBV11-2,TRBD1,TRBJ1-1
TGTGCCAGCAGCTTAGGACCCATGACAGGGCGTACCACCCTCGCCTTT,CASSLGPMTGRTTLAF,once,TRBV7-2,TRBD1,TRBJ1-6
TGCAGTGCTAGACCGACACTTGGCTACACCTTC,CSARPTLGYTF,NA,TRBV20-1,NA,TRBJ1-2
TGCGCCAGCAGCCAATCCGGTCCTAGCACAGATACGCAGTATTTT,CASSQSGPSTDTQYF,few,TRBV4-3,NA,TRBJ2-3
TGTGCCAGCAGTATCCAGCGGGGGGGTTTGGAGACCCAGTACTTC,CASSIQRGGLETQYF,NA,TRBV6-5,TRBD2,TRBJ2-5
TGTGCCACTCAAAAAGCGGAACTCTACGAGCAGTACTTC,CATQKAELYEQYF,NA,TRBV11-2,NA,TRBJ2-7
TGTGCCAGTAGATCTCTAGGCAGCCTAAACTATGGCTACACCTTC,CASRSLGSLNYGYTF,NA,TRBV19,NA,TRBJ1-2
TGCAGCGCCCAGGGAAGCCGGGACTCGAATCAGGGCTACACCTTC,CSAQGSRDSNQGYTF,once,TRBV29-1,NA,TRBJ1-2
TGTGCCAGCAGCTGGGGAGGGGCCCTTAGCTCCTACGAGCAGTACTTC,CASSWGGALSSYEQYF,NA,TRBV2,TRBD2,TRBJ2-7
TGTGCCAGCAGCCCCGACAGTAACAATCAGCCCCAGCATTTT,CASSPDSNNQPQHF,many,TRBV7-2,NA,TRBJ1-5
TGTGCCAGCAGCGTCTCCGGGGAGCTGTTTTTT,CASSVSGELFF,NA,TRBV9,NA,TRBJ2-2
TGTGCCATCCTTCCACAGTACCAAGAGACCCAGTACTTC,CAILPQYQETQYF,medium-sized,TRBV7-9,NA,TRBJ2-5
TGTGCCAGCAGCTCTCTTCCGGGACAGCGGAATAAGAACACTGAAGCTTTCTTT,CASSSLPGQRNKNTEAFF,NA,TRBV7-9,TRBD1,TRBJ1-1
TGTGCCACCAGCAGACAAACCCCGGGACAGGGTTTGGCAGATACGCAGTATTTT,CATSRQTPGQGLADTQYF,NA,TRBV15,TRBD1,TRBJ2-3
TGTGCCAGCAGCCCGACTCTAGGTACGGAAGCTTTCTTT,CASSPTLGTEAFF,NA,TRBV9,NA,TRBJ1-1
TGTGCCTGGAGTGTACAGGCTGGTGGTCAGCCCCAGCATTTT,CAWSVQAGGQPQHF,NA,TRBV30,NA,TRBJ1-5
TGTGCCAGCTCACCGCTGAGTACCGGGATTGACACCGGGGAGCTGTTTTTT,CASSPLSTGIDTGELFF,NA,TRBV18,NA,TRBJ2-2
TGTGCCAGCAGCTTAGCAGGGGCCACCGGGGAGCTGTTTTTT,CASSLAGATGELFF,NA,TRBV7-9,NA,TRBJ2-2
TGTGCCAGCAGCTCCGAGGGGGGGGCCTACAATGAGCAGTTCTTC,CASSSEGGAYNEQFF,NA,TRBV11-3,NA,TRBJ2-1
TGTGCCAGCAGCGTAGCATCGTCCCAGTCGACCCTCCACTTT,CASSVASSQSTLHF,NA,TRBV9,NA,TRBJ1-6
TGTGCCAGCAGCCAAACCACCGGGGGCTACACCTTC,CASSQTTGGYTF,NA,TRBV7-3,NA,TRBJ1-2
TGTGCCAGCAGTCGGCCTAGCGGAAATCAGCCCCAGCATTTT,CASSRPSGNQPQHF,NA,TRBV28,NA,TRBJ1-5
TGTGCCAGCAGCTCCTTCGGGACAACCCTTGAAGAGACCCAGTACTTC,CASSSFGTTLEETQYF,NA,TRBV7-6,NA,TRBJ2-5
TGCGCCAGCAGCTTGGGCAGGGAGGCCACAGATACGCAGTATTTT,CASSLGREATDTQYF,NA,TRBV5-1,NA,TRBJ2-3
TGTGCCAGCAGCCTTGACAGGGGAACCTACACCTTC,CASSLDRGTYTF,few,TRBV5-6,TRBD1,TRBJ1-2
TGTGCCAGCAATGGGGCGGGGGGGCCCAATAATTCACCCCTCCACTTT,CASNGAGGPNNSPLHF,NA,TRBV6-6,NA,TRBJ1-6
TGTGCCAGTAGTATCCGGACTAATCAGCCCCAGCATTTT,CASSIRTNQPQHF,NA,TRBV19,NA,TRBJ1-5
TGTGCCAGCTCACCTTTACCCACCGGAGGGTCCTACAATGAGCAGTTCTTC,CASSPLPTGGSYNEQFF,once,TRBV18,NA,TRBJ2-1
TGTGCCAGCTCACCACCCACCTCCGGGACTACCGCCACAGATACGCAGTATTTT,CASSPPTSGTTATDTQYF,once,TRBV18,TRBD2,TRBJ2-3
TGTGCCAGCAGCTTAAAGAACAACTACGAGCAGTACTTC,CASSLKNNYEQYF,NA,TRBV5-4,NA,TRBJ2-7
TGTGCCAGCAGTGGGACACATGGAAACACCATATATTTT,CASSGTHGNTIYF,NA,TRBV6-1,NA,TRBJ1-3
TGTGCCAGTAGTGCAGGACAGAAAAACATTCAGTACTTC,CASSAGQKNIQYF,NA,TRBV19,NA,TRBJ2-4
TGTGCCAGCAGCTTAATGTCGGGCGTAGCGGGGGGGCCGAATGAGCAGTTCTTC,CASSLMSGVAGGPNEQFF,NA,TRBV7-9,TRBD2,TRBJ2-1
TGTGCCACCACAACTCGCCCCGGGAACGATGGCTACACCTTC,CATTTRPGNDGYTF,NA,TRBV6-4,NA,TRBJ1-2
TGTGCCAGCAGTTCGGCAGGACACCGCACAGATACGCAGTATTTT,CASSSAGHRTDTQYF,NA,TRBV28,NA,TRBJ2-3
TGTGCCAGTAGTATACAGACAGGGACCGACTCTGGGGCCAACGTCCTGACTTTC,CASSIQTGTDSGANVLTF,many,TRBV19,TRBD1,TRBJ2-6
TGTGCCAGCAGCCCCGCGGAGGGTCTTGGCCACGAGCAGTACTTC,CASSPAEGLGHEQYF,NA,TRBV9,NA,TRBJ2-7
TGCGCCAGCAGCCAAGATAGACAGGGGTTGTCCTACGAGCAGTACTTC,CASSQDRQGLSYEQYF,NA,TRBV4-3,TRBD1,TRBJ2-7
TGTGCCAGCAGCTCAACAGGGGATTCACCCCTCCACTTT,CASSSTGDSPLHF,NA,TRBV9,TRBD1,TRBJ1-6
TGTGCCAGCAGTGTAACAGAGAACACTGAAGCTTTCTTT,CASSVTENTEAFF,NA,TRBV6-4,NA,TRBJ1-1
TGTGCCAGTAGTATTGGCACGGAGGGGCAGCCCCAGCATTTT,CASSIGTEGQPQHF,NA,TRBV19,NA,TRBJ1-5